The clone carrying this TCR beta chain came up a few times. Its antigen is unidentified. This sample was included in a study of cytomegalovirus exposure and HLA in healthy donors. Primers for the PCR totalled 60 Vbeta and 13 Jbeta. TCRdb's table, derived via immunoSEQ multiplex PCR, lists solely in-frame clones and lacks some. This table has 160,000 or so clones, approximately 79% appearing once. The junction had 12 bases not matched to a gene; V was cut back by 5 bases and J by 7 bases. Germline CDR1 SGHNT, CDR2 YYREEE (reference sequence). The CDR3 totals 15 residues. Study findings and constraints: Per a prior analysis, the majority of TCR beta V segments were productive roughly 87% or roughly 30% of the time.

The V call is TRBV5-4, the J call TRBJ2-1; TRBD2 matches 7 bases. The sequencing input was PBMCs. The receptor's source is a woman aged 45-65 years in good health and CMV-seropositive. CDR3 sequence reads: CASSVGLYNENEQFF. In nucleotides, the CDR3 is TGTGCCAGCAGTGTGGGACTATACAATGAAAATGAGCAGTTCTTC.